This T cell receptor (beta chain) appears in the sequencing data of a study of vaccination effects on CD4 cells after COVID-19. Study-wide results and caveats: Whether induced by infection or by vaccine, clones showed marked clonal contraction late after vaccination.

This CDR3 region has 15 residues. With 5 bases removed from V and 1 base from J, the gap between germline ends came to 11 bases. Germline CDR1 and CDR2: SGHAT and FQNNGV. Following a roughly 9-day culture, CD4+ T cells were purified. Profiling relied on immunoSEQ multiplex PCR, and the TCRdb table lists in-frame clones only, not all of them. The table includes 45,000 or so clones, roughly three quarters detected once. As concerns this clone: Its antigen is currently unknown.

This sequence was found in a human donor who had a prior SARS-CoV-2 infection. J is TRBJ1-4 and V is TRBV11-2; D call uncertain. Sequencing used CD4+ T cells from PBMCs cultured without peptide, obtained before COVID-19 vaccination. As DNA, the CDR3 is TGTGCCAGCAGCCTTAGAGGGCTAACTAATGAAAAACTGTTTTTT. This translates into CASSLRGLTNEKLFF.